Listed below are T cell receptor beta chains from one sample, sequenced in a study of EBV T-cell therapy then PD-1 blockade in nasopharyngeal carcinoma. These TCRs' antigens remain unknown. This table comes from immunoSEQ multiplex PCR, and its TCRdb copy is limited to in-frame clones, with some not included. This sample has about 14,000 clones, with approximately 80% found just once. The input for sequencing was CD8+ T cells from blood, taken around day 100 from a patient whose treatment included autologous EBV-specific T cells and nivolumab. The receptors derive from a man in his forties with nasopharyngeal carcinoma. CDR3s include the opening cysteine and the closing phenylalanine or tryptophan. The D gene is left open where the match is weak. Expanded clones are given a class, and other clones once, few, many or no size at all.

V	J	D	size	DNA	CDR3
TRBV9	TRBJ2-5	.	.	TGTGCCAGCAGCCCGAGGGGGGAGAAAGAGACCCAGTACTTC	CASSPRGEKETQYF
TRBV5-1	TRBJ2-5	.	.	TGCGCCAGCAGCTTGGGGCGATCTTTGGGGGAGACCCAGTACTTC	CASSLGRSLGETQYF
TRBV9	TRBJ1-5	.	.	TGTGCCAGCAGCGAAGGGGGTTTCAGCAATCAGCCCCAGCATTTT	CASSEGGFSNQPQHF
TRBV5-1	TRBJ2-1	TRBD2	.	TGCGCCAGCAGCCCGGGGACTAGCGGGGGGGCAAGCTCCTACAATGAGCAGTTCTTC	CASSPGTSGGASSYNEQFF
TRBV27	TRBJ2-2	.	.	TGTGCCAGCAGTTTCCCCCCCCTAGGCGGGGAGCTGTTTTTT	CASSFPPLGGELFF
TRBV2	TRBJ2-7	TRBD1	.	TGTGCCAGCAGCGTTGGGACAGGTCCCTTCTACGAGCAGTACTTC	CASSVGTGPFYEQYF
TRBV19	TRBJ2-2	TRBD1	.	TGTGCCAGTAGTAAACAGGGGGCAAGGGGAACCGGGGAGCTGTTTTTT	CASSKQGARGTGELFF
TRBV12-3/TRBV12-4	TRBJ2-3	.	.	TGTGCCCCACAGGACGATACGCAGTATTTT	CAPQDDTQYF
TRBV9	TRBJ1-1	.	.	TGTGCCAGCAGCGTAGACCCAGAGCGTATGAACACTGAAGCTTTCTTT	CASSVDPERMNTEAFF
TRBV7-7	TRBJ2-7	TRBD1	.	TGTGCCAGCAGTTTGGGGACAGGGTTCTCCTACGAGCAGTACTTC	CASSLGTGFSYEQYF
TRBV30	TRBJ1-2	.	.	TGTGCCGTAGACGGGCGAGGAGGAGGCTACACCTTC	CAVDGRGGGYTF
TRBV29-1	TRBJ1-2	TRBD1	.	TGCAGCGCCTTCGGACAGGGGATCTCTAACTATGGCTACACCTTC	CSAFGQGISNYGYTF
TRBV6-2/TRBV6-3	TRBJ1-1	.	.	TGTGCCAGCAGTTACGACGAGAACACTGAAGCTTTCTTT	CASSYDENTEAFF
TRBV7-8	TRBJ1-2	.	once	TGTGCCAGCAGCTTAGCGATGGGACAAAGGGAAGGCTACACCTTC	CASSLAMGQREGYTF
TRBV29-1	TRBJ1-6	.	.	TGCAGCGTCCGAGTGGGGAGTGGGAATTCACCCCTCCACTTT	CSVRVGSGNSPLHF
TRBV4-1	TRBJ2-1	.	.	TGCGCCAGCAGCCAAGATATAATGGAGGGGTATGAGCAGTTCTTC	CASSQDIMEGYEQFF
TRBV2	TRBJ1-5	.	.	TGTGCCAGCAGTCGGCAGGGAGGTCAGCCCCAGCATTTT	CASSRQGGQPQHF
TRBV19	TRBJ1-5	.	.	TGTGCCAGTACTACTTACGGGGGGAGCAATCAGCCCCAGCATTTT	CASTTYGGSNQPQHF
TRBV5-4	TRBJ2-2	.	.	TGTGCCAGCAGCGTAGGGGACACCGGGGAGCTGTTTTTT	CASSVGDTGELFF
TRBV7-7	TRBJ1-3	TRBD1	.	TGTGCCAGCAGCTTCAGACAGGGATATGGAAACACCATATATTTT	CASSFRQGYGNTIYF
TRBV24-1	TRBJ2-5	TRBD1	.	TGTGCCACCAGTGACCTGGGACAGGATTTGGAGACCCAGTACTTC	CATSDLGQDLETQYF
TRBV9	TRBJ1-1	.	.	TGTGCCAGCAGCAAAAAAAGGGGGACGACTGAAGCTTTCTTT	CASSKKRGTTEAFF